These T cell receptor beta chains were read from a single sample in a study of shared clonotypes between healthy human individuals. Clones were read by immunoSEQ multiplex PCR, and TCRdb kept only the in-frame ones, dropping some. The sample has hundreds of thousands of clones, about three quarters seen once. Material for sequencing was memory CD4+ T cells sorted from blood. The receptors were gathered from a young woman in good health. The CDR3 runs from the conserved cysteine through the conserved F or W. The D gene is left open where the match is weak. Some rows mark clone size as missing; the rest say once, few, many or name a class of expanded clone.

d_gene: TRBD1
v_gene: TRBV6-1
j_gene: TRBJ1-4
abundance: -
CDR3aa: CASSGQGHEKLFF
CDR3nt: TGTGCCAGCTCTGGACAGGGACACGAAAAACTGTTTTTT

d_gene: -
v_gene: TRBV6-5
j_gene: TRBJ1-5
abundance: -
CDR3aa: CASSTSSRNQPQHF
CDR3nt: TGTGCCAGCAGTACCTCGTCGCGCAATCAGCCCCAGCATTTT

d_gene: -
v_gene: TRBV10-3
j_gene: TRBJ2-7
abundance: -
CDR3aa: CAISESDYEQYF
CDR3nt: TGTGCCATCAGTGAGTCGGACTACGAGCAGTACTTC

d_gene: TRBD2
v_gene: TRBV5-4
j_gene: TRBJ2-2
abundance: -
CDR3aa: CASSRGLAETTGELFF
CDR3nt: TGTGCCAGCAGCCGGGGACTAGCGGAGACTACCGGGGAGCTGTTTTTT

d_gene: -
v_gene: TRBV19
j_gene: TRBJ2-3
abundance: few
CDR3aa: CASSIGPNTDTQYF
CDR3nt: TGTGCCAGTAGTATCGGGCCCAACACAGATACGCAGTATTTT

d_gene: -
v_gene: TRBV10-3
j_gene: TRBJ2-3
abundance: -
CDR3aa: CASSAGRSTDTQYF
CDR3nt: TGTGCCAGCAGTGCGGGACGGAGCACAGATACGCAGTATTTT

d_gene: -
v_gene: TRBV2
j_gene: TRBJ1-4
abundance: -
CDR3aa: CASTLTAFGEKLFF
CDR3nt: TGTGCCAGCACACTGACGGCCTTTGGGGAAAAACTGTTTTTT

d_gene: -
v_gene: TRBV9
j_gene: TRBJ1-2
abundance: few
CDR3aa: CASSVDGSGGYTF
CDR3nt: TGTGCCAGCAGCGTAGATGGGAGCGGTGGCTACACCTTC

d_gene: TRBD2
v_gene: TRBV6-1
j_gene: TRBJ2-7
abundance: -
CDR3aa: CASSEGGPGAYEQYF
CDR3nt: TGTGCCAGCAGTGAGGGAGGGCCAGGCGCCTACGAGCAGTACTTC

d_gene: -
v_gene: TRBV7-3
j_gene: TRBJ2-6
abundance: -
CDR3aa: CASSLRAPGATLFGANVLTF
CDR3nt: TGTGCCAGCAGCTTAAGGGCCCCGGGGGCTACCCTCTTTGGGGCCAACGTCCTGACTTTC

d_gene: -
v_gene: TRBV28
j_gene: TRBJ2-2
abundance: -
CDR3aa: CASSPPRGGELFF
CDR3nt: TGTGCCAGCAGTCCCCCTAGGGGCGGGGAGCTGTTTTTT

d_gene: -
v_gene: TRBV7-8
j_gene: TRBJ2-1
abundance: -
CDR3aa: CASSPEGGYSYNEQFF
CDR3nt: TGTGCCAGCAGCCCTGAGGGGGGGTATTCCTACAATGAGCAGTTCTTC

d_gene: -
v_gene: TRBV18
j_gene: TRBJ2-2
abundance: few
CDR3aa: CASSIEGTTGELFF
CDR3nt: TGTGCCAGCTCAATAGAAGGGACCACCGGGGAGCTGTTTTTT

d_gene: TRBD2
v_gene: TRBV20-1
j_gene: TRBJ2-1
abundance: -
CDR3aa: CSASPGREQFF
CDR3nt: TGCAGTGCTAGTCCCGGGAGGGAGCAGTTCTTC

d_gene: -
v_gene: TRBV6-1
j_gene: TRBJ1-2
abundance: -
CDR3aa: CASSESSGAYGYTF
CDR3nt: TGTGCCAGCAGTGAAAGTTCAGGGGCCTATGGCTACACCTTC

d_gene: -
v_gene: TRBV7-8
j_gene: TRBJ2-5
abundance: -
CDR3aa: CASSLGVGRAYQETQYF
CDR3nt: TGTGCCAGCAGCTTAGGTGTCGGCAGGGCCTACCAAGAGACCCAGTACTTC

d_gene: TRBD1
v_gene: TRBV6-1
j_gene: TRBJ2-3
abundance: -
CDR3aa: CAITAGQGETDTQYF
CDR3nt: TGTGCCATCACAGCCGGCCAGGGGGAAACAGATACGCAGTATTTT

d_gene: TRBD1
v_gene: TRBV7-2
j_gene: TRBJ1-1
abundance: -
CDR3aa: CASSPGTGEYTEAFF
CDR3nt: TGTGCCAGCAGCCCCGGGACAGGGGAATACACTGAAGCTTTCTTT

d_gene: -
v_gene: TRBV7-8
j_gene: TRBJ1-5
abundance: -
CDR3aa: CASSFSGAGDQPQHF
CDR3nt: TGTGCCAGCAGTTTCTCAGGGGCCGGCGATCAGCCCCAGCATTTT

d_gene: -
v_gene: TRBV28
j_gene: TRBJ2-7
abundance: -
CDR3aa: CASSRGGARTRDYEQYF
CDR3nt: TGTGCCAGCAGTCGAGGGGGGGCTCGAACTAGAGACTACGAGCAGTACTTC

d_gene: TRBD1
v_gene: TRBV14
j_gene: TRBJ2-7
abundance: -
CDR3aa: CASSQGGTGFREQYF
CDR3nt: TGTGCCAGCAGCCAAGGGGGGACAGGGTTTCGCGAGCAGTACTTC

d_gene: -
v_gene: TRBV6-1
j_gene: TRBJ1-5
abundance: -
CDR3aa: CASRGVSGQPQHF
CDR3nt: TGTGCCAGCAGAGGGGTCTCAGGACAGCCCCAGCATTTT

d_gene: TRBD1
v_gene: TRBV19
j_gene: TRBJ2-2
abundance: few
CDR3aa: CASRGDRGPGELFF
CDR3nt: TGTGCCAGTAGGGGGGACAGAGGGCCCGGGGAGCTGTTTTTT